These 14 T cell receptor beta chains originate from one sample sequenced in a study of T cell clonality in common variable immunodeficiency. Repertoires were generated with immunoSEQ multiplex PCR, while TCRdb's copy carries only in-frame clones and drops some. The sample yields some 80,000 clones, without any singletons. Sample: peripheral blood mononuclear cells. The source of these receptors is a person between 18 and 75 years old in good health.

This clone was counted ten times or more. The sequenced fragment ends 3 residues before the CDR3 boundary, so the rest is inferred from the germline J gene. The chain couples TRBV5-1 to TRBJ1-1; TRBD1 matches at 8 bases. CDR3 size: 14 residues. Germline trimming cut 2 bases from V and 1 base from J; bases unmatched to any gene: 1. Germline CDR1 and CDR2: SGHRS and YFSETQ. The CDR3 loop reads CASSFDRGNTEAFF. Incomplete CDR3 DNA: TGCGCCAGCAGCTTCGACAGGGGGAACACTGAA. Combining the CDR3 with reference TRBV5-1 and TRBJ1-1 gives the whole variable domain KAGVTQTPRYLIKTRGQQVTLSCSPISGHRSVSWYQQTPGQGLQFLFEYFSETQRNKGNFPGRFSGRQFSNSRSEMNVSTLELGDSALYLCASSFDRGNTEAFFGQGTRLTVV.

The table lists this clone with many counts. CDR3 region: CSTELKTTSGSWDTQYF. The sequenced CDR3 bases are TGCAGTACAGAGCTCAAAACTACTAGCGGGAGTTGGGATACG. The gene calls are TRBV20-1 and TRBJ2-3; 11 bases agree with TRBD2. The CDR3 extends 3 residues past the end of the read, so its final part is completed from the germline J gene. The CDR3 runs to 17 residues. Trimming at V came to 8 bases and at J to 6 bases, leaving 19 bases not matched to a gene. Germline CDR1 DFQATT, CDR2 SNEGSKA (reference sequence).

Regarding this clone: The germline gene is not matched at one end of the junction; a read error may be the cause. CDR3 DNA (partial): TGTGCCAGTAGTACTCAAGGGGCAACAGATGCG. Translating it yields CASSTQGATDA. The entire CDR3 protein is CASSTQGATDAQYF. The chain links TRBV19 to TRBJ2-3; D might be TRBD1 (5 bases). The observed sequence ends 3 residues before the CDR3 terminus, with the missing tail filled in from the germline J gene. Germline loops: CDR1 LNHDA, CDR2 SQIVND (reference sequence). CDR3 size: 14 residues.

In this sample, this clone turned up many times. The observed sequence ends 3 residues before the CDR3 terminus, with the missing tail filled in from the germline J gene. The rearrangement links TRBV18 to TRBJ1-2; a weak D match, TRBD1 (6 bases). In germline, CDR1 is KGHSH, CDR2 LQKENI. Trimming stripped 3 bases from V and 7 bases from J, with 15 bases between. The CDR3 is 14 amino acids. The CDR3 bases that were read are TGTGCCAGCTCACCCGAGACAGGACTCTTTGGC. This gives the protein CASSPETGLFG. In full, the CDR3 is CASSPETGLFGYTF. Variable domain in full (rest from reference TRBV18 and TRBJ1-2): NAGVMQNPRHLVRRRGQEARLRCSPMKGHSHVYWYRQLPEEGLKFMVYLQKENIIDESGMPKERFSAEFPKEGPSILRIQQVVRGDSAAYFCASSPETGLFGYTFGSGTRLTVV.

The table lists this clone with many counts. With the read ending 3 residues before the CDR3 end, the germline J gene is used to fill in that end. The chain joins TRBV20-1 to TRBJ1-5; D ambiguous. In germline, CDR1 is DFQATT, CDR2 SNEGSKA (reference sequence). V was cut by 6 bases and J by 0 bases, with 15 bases left in between. This CDR3 is 15 amino acids long. The CDR3 bases that were read are TGCAGTGCCACGAGCGGACTGAATAGCAATCAGCCC. As protein: CSATSGLNSNQP. Given in full, the CDR3 is CSATSGLNSNQPQHF.

The sample holds many counts of this clone. The CDR3 end is not reached by the read, which stops 3 residues before it; the germline J gene fills it in. This sequence joins TRBV30 and TRBJ1-5; D not resolved. The CDR3 sequence is 15 residues long. Germline lookup yields CDR1 GTSNPN and CDR2 SVGIG (reference sequence). The V end was cut by 3 bases, the J end by 2 bases, with 14 bases between. The CDR3 region is CAWSQTRRGNQPQHF. The sequenced CDR3 bases are TGTGCCTGGAGCCAGACACGACGTGGCAATCAGCCC.

This clone showed up many times. The CDR3 extends 3 residues past the end of the read, so its final part is completed from the germline J gene. The chain is built from TRBV28 and TRBJ2-7, with TRBD2 matching over 9 bases. CDR3 size: 14 residues. Trimming at V came to 6 bases and at J to 4 bases, leaving 7 bases not matched to a gene. Per germline, CDR1 MDHEN and CDR2 SYDVKM. Partial CDR3 DNA: TGTGCCAGCAGCTTTAGCGGGAGTCGGTACGAG. It codes for CASSFSGSRYE. The CDR3 in full is CASSFSGSRYEQYF.

There are many counts of this clone. The CDR3 end lies 3 residues beyond the end of the read and is filled in from the germline J gene. The gene calls are TRBV7-8 and TRBJ1-6; TRBD1 is a possible D gene (5 bases). Looked up from germline, CDR1 is SGHVS and CDR2 is FQNEAQ. The CDR3 has 13 amino acids. Trimming left V 0 bases short and J 8 bases short, with 5 bases between. The CDR3 protein is CASSLARDSPLHF. CDR3 DNA (partial): TGTGCCAGCAGCTTAGCCAGGGATTCACCC.

This clone was detected ten times or more. The observed sequence ends 3 residues before the CDR3 terminus, with the missing tail filled in from the germline J gene. This sequence joins TRBV7-3 and TRBJ2-6; 7 nucleotides line up with TRBD1. Per the germline V gene, CDR1 is SGHTA and CDR2 is FQGTGA. With V trimmed by 5 bases and J by 3 bases, 7 bases remained unmatched. This CDR3 comprises 16 residues. Incomplete CDR3 DNA: TGTGCCAGCAGCCCCGTAGGGGGCGATGGGGCCAACGTC. This codes for CASSPVGGDGANV. The full CDR3 protein reads CASSPVGGDGANVLTF. Supplemented by reference TRBV7-3 and TRBJ2-6, the full variable domain reads GAGVSQTPSNKVTEKGKYVELRCDPISGHTALYWYRQSLGQGPEFLIYFQGTGAADDSGLPNDRFFAVRPEGSVSTLKIQRTERGDSAVYLCASSPVGGDGANVLTFGAGSRLTVL.

This clone occurred many times. Read sequence stops 3 residues before the CDR3 end, and the germline J gene provides the missing end. The genes are TRBV11-2 and TRBJ1-2; 7 nucleotides match TRBD1. CDR3 length: 13 residues. Germline CDR1 reads SGHAT; CDR2 reads FQNNGV. CDR3 amino acids: CASSHGDSGGYTF. CDR3 DNA (partial): TGTGCCAGCAGCCACGGGGACAGCGGGGGC.

This clone was counted ten times or more. The missing CDR3 end, 3 residues past where the read stops, is filled in from the germline J gene. V is TRBV12-3 or TRBV12-4 and J is TRBJ1-2, with D maybe TRBD1 (6 bases). The ends were cut back, 5 bases at V and 3 bases at J, with 13 bases in the middle. The CDR3 is made up of 14 amino acids. The CDR3 region is CASSPPTGYYGYTF. Incomplete CDR3 DNA: TGTGCCAGCAGTCCGCCGACAGGCTACTATGGC.

This clone was observed many times. The sequenced fragment ends 3 residues before the CDR3 boundary, so the rest is inferred from the germline J gene. V usage is TRBV5-4 and J usage is TRBJ2-4; no definite D call. The V end was cut by 1 base, the J end by 0 bases, with 2 bases between. The CDR3 runs 13 residues. Germline CDR1 is SGHNT and CDR2 is YYREEE (reference sequence). The CDR3 is CASSLLAKNIQYF. CDR3 DNA (partial): TGTGCCAGCAGCTTGCTAGCCAAAAACATT.

This clone was seen ten or more times. The CDR3 is cut off 3 residues early in the read; its end comes from the germline J gene. This chain connects TRBV7-2 to TRBJ1-2, with 7 bases that match TRBD1. The CDR3 is made up of 14 amino acids. CDR1 and CDR2 (germline): SGHTA, FQGNSA. CDR3 bases read: TGTGCCAGCAGCTTATGGGTACAGGGGCAGGGC. Translation: CASSLWVQGQG. Given in full, the CDR3 is CASSLWVQGQGYTF.

This clone has a handful of counts. CDR3 sequence: CASSLGQYTEAFF. The CDR3 DNA, read in part, is TGTGCCAGCAGCTTAGGGCAGTACACTGAA. The V gene is TRBV7-3, the J gene TRBJ1-1; D remains unclear. The read falls 3 residues short of the CDR3 end, and the missing part is taken from the germline J gene. CDR1 SGHTA and CDR2 FQGTGA come from the germline V gene. CDR3 length: 13 residues. V was shortened by 2 bases and J by 3 bases, with 7 bases between the two germline ends.